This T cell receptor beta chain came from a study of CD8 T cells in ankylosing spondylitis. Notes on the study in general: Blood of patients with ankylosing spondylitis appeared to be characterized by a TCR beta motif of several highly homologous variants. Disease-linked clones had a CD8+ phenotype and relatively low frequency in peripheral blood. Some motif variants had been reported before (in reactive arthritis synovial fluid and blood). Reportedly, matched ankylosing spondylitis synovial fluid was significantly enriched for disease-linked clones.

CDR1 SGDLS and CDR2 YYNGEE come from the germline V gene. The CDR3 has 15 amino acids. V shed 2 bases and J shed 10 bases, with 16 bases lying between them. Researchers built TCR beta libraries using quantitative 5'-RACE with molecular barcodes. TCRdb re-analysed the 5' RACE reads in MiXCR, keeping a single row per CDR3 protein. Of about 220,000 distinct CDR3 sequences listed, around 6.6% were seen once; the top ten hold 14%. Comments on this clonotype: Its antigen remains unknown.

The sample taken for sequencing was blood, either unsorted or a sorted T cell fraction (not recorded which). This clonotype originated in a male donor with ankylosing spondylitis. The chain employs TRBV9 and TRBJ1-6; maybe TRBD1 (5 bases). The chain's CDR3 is CASSVRVEAGSPLHF. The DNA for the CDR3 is TGTGCCAGCAGCGTCAGGGTAGAGGCTGGCTCACCCCTCCACTTT.